This T cell receptor beta chain is drawn from a study of cytomegalovirus exposure and HLA in healthy donors. For the study at large: Both the 100 to 150 validation repertoires and the roughly 700 first-cohort repertoires used the same platform, as reported by a later analysis.

Study-level findings and limits: The listing of 150 or so TCR beta chains classed them as cytomegalovirus-associated. In the 130 or so validation repertoires, a later analysis found that first-cohort TCR clusters tended to co-occur. In vitro experiments confirmed that a few CMV-associated chains were specific for CMV antigens.

On this clone: What it binds is not known.

Using immunoSEQ multiplex PCR, the repertoire was profiled, and TCRdb retains in-frame clones only, with some absent. The table lists around 190,000 clones, roughly 85% of them singletons, with about a sixth in the top ten. The germline V gene encodes CDR1 SGHRS and CDR2 YFSETQ. Deletions cut 4 bases from V and 0 bases from J, with 13 bases between. There are 15 residues in the CDR3. The chain has TRBV5-1 and TRBJ1-1; possible D gene TRBD1, 6 bases. Sequencing was performed on PBMCs. The clonotype originates from a man aged 18 to 30 in good health and CMV-seropositive. The CDR3 loop reads CASSVPTGMNTEAFF. In DNA form, the CDR3 reads TGCGCCAGCAGCGTACCGACAGGCATGAACACTGAAGCTTTCTTT.